This TCR beta chain was identified in a study of T cell responses to AZD1222 COVID-19 vaccine. The analysis combined second doses at about 4 or about 12 weeks. Germline loops: CDR1 LGHDT, CDR2 YNNKEL (reference sequence). This CDR3 has 17 residues. Trimming cost V 4 bases and J 4 bases; bases outside gene matches: 15. Study observations and caveats: Sampled repertoires all dated from after the peak T cell response. With two AZD1222 doses given, Spike-specific TCR breadth and depth both rose. In a largely white British group with more females than males, clonal diversity was possibly underestimated.

A single count supports this clone. Its matching antigen is unknown. The data were produced by immunoSEQ multiplex PCR, yet TCRdb's version contains in-frame clones alone and is incomplete. The repertoire includes 150,000 or so clones, over 80% of them detected once, and roughly 3.3% sits in the top ten. The sequenced sample was peripheral blood, obtained 28 days after the second AZD1222 dose. This chain connects TRBV3-1 (or the pseudogene TRBV3-2) to TRBJ2-7; 8 bases map to TRBD2. The clonotype originates from an adult who received the AZD1222 COVID-19 vaccine. This CDR3 is CASSRGGSGINRYEQYF. The CDR3 nucleotides read TGTGCCAGCAGCCGGGGAGGTAGCGGGATTAACCGATACGAGCAGTACTTC.